The 15 T cell receptor beta chains below all came from one sample that was sequenced in a study of blood T cell repertoires in COVID-19. Profiled with immunoSEQ multiplex PCR; TCRdb holds only in-frame clones, not every one. The repertoire includes a few hundred thousand clones, 70% to 90% of them detected once, and just under 9.5% sits in the top ten. The sequencing sample was made of peripheral blood. These receptors came from a man aged 18 to 30 with active or convalescent COVID-19.

The CDR3 DNA sequence: TGTGCCAGCAAGGACAGCCAATCGAACACTGAAGCTTTCTTT. Amino acids: CASKDSQSNTEAFF. The chain employs TRBV7-2 and TRBJ1-1, with D tentatively TRBD1 (6 bases). Trimming took off 7 bases at V and 1 base at J, with 13 bases between the two ends. This CDR3 contains 14 residues. The germline V gene encodes CDR1 SGHTA and CDR2 FQGNSA.

The chain joins TRBV5-1 to TRBJ1-1; possibly TRBD1 for D (5 bases). V shed 0 bases and J shed 5 bases, with 8 bases lying between them. The CDR3 spans 13 residues. Germline CDR1 and CDR2: SGHRS and YFSETQ. The CDR3 bases are TGCGCCAGCAGCTTGGGCAGGGAAACTGAAGCTTTCTTT. Translating it yields CASSLGRETEAFF.

The gene calls are TRBV7-3 and TRBJ2-2, with a tentative D call TRBD2 (6 bases). Germline loops: CDR1 SGHTA, CDR2 FQGTGA. This CDR3 comprises 13 residues. The germline V and J ends were trimmed by 3 bases and 6 bases, with 8 bases remaining between them. The CDR3 sequence: CASSFSGAGELFF. The CDR3 DNA sequence: TGTGCCAGCAGCTTCTCGGGGGCCGGGGAGCTGTTTTTT. The full variable domain, rest sourced from reference TRBV7-3 and TRBJ2-2, is GAGVSQTPSNKVTEKGKYVELRCDPISGHTALYWYRQSLGQGPEFLIYFQGTGAADDSGLPNDRFFAVRPEGSVSTLKIQRTERGDSAVYLCASSFSGAGELFFGEGSRLTVL.

The V and J genes are TRBV6-1 and TRBJ1-5, with 10 positions matching TRBD1. Germline-derived CDR1 and CDR2 are MNHNS and SASEGT. The CDR3 length is 15 residues. Losses at the gene ends were 0 bases for V and 6 bases for J; bases not matched to a gene: 2. CDR3 in DNA: TGTGCCAGCAGTGAAGCGGACAGGGGGGGTCAGCCCCAGCATTTT. Amino acid sequence: CASSEADRGGQPQHF.

J is TRBJ1-4 and V is TRBV12-3 or TRBV12-4; D gene uncertain. The CDR3 length is 13 residues. V was clipped by 3 bases and J by 8 bases, with 10 bases between them. CDR3: CASSFAGGEKLFF. The DNA of the CDR3 is TGTGCCAGCAGTTTCGCGGGAGGGGAAAAACTGTTTTTT.

This chain uses TRBV7-9 with TRBJ2-1; 11 bases align to TRBD2. The germline V gene encodes CDR1 SEHNR and CDR2 FQNEAQ (reference sequence). With V trimmed by 5 bases and J by 8 bases, 8 bases remained unmatched. This CDR3 spans 15 amino acids. CDR3 loop: CASSPRLAGGHEQFF. For the CDR3, the DNA is TGTGCCAGCAGCCCCCGCCTAGCGGGGGGACATGAGCAGTTCTTC. The variable domain in full, with the rest retrieved from reference TRBV7-9 and TRBJ2-1, is DTGVSQNPRHKITKRGQNVTFRCDPISEHNRLYWYRQTLGQGPEFLTYFQNEAQLEKSRLLSDRFSAERPKGSFSTLEIQRTEQGDSAMYLCASSPRLAGGHEQFFGPGTRLTVL.

The V and J genes are TRBV1 and TRBJ2-3; TRBD2, the table's D call, was not compared with the DNA. TRBV1 constitutes a pseudogene. The length of the CDR3 is 17 residues. CDR3 sequence reads: CTSSQGLAGGGADTQYF. The CDR3 DNA reads as TGCACCAGCAGCCAGGGACTAGCGGGGGGAGGTGCAGATACGCAGTATTTT.

The J gene is TRBJ1-1, the V gene TRBV3-1 (or the pseudogene TRBV3-2), with 7 bases lining up with TRBD1. There are 14 residues in the CDR3. From germline, CDR1 is LGHDT and CDR2 YNNKEL (reference sequence). Trimming cost V 1 base and J 6 bases; bases outside gene matches: 5. CDR3 in DNA: TGTGCCAGCAGCCAAGGTTTCAGGGGGTCTGAAGCTTTCTTT. It yields the protein CASSQGFRGSEAFF.

The chain has TRBV25-1 and TRBJ2-2; the D gene is possibly TRBD1 (6 bases). V was trimmed by 7 bases and J by 7 bases, leaving 16 bases between them. Germline CDR1 MGHDK, CDR2 SYGVNS. CDR3 length: 14 amino acids. CDR3 sequence (DNA): TGTGCCAGCATGAGAGGGCAGGGGTACGGGGAGCTGTTTTTT. Translating gives CASMRGQGYGELFF. The full variable domain, with the rest looked up from reference TRBV25-1 and TRBJ2-2, is EADIYQTPRYLVIGTGKKITLECSQTMGHDKMYWYQQDPGMELHLIHYSYGVNSTEKGDLSSESTVSRIRTEHFPLTLESARPSHTSQYLCASMRGQGYGELFFGEGSRLTVL.

Concerning this clone: A much larger clone is a single base away; this may be a read error. The gene calls are TRBV5-4 and TRBJ1-2, with 7 bases lining up with TRBD1. CDR1 is SGHNT and CDR2 is YYREEE in the germline V gene (reference sequence). This CDR3 is built from 14 residues. V lost 3 bases and J lost 2; bases outside the gene matches: 4. The DNA of the CDR3 is TGTGCCAGCAGCTCGGGACAGTCCAACTATGGCTACACCTTC. It yields the protein CASSSGQSNYGYTF.

As for this clone: The same CDR3 also results from other DNA sequences found in this sample. The chain uses TRBV3-1 (or the pseudogene TRBV3-2) and TRBJ2-5; the match to TRBD2 covers 12 bases. V dropped 2 bases and J dropped 5; count of bases not matched to a gene: 3. CDR1 and CDR2 from the germline V gene are LGHDT and YNNKEL (reference sequence). The CDR3 has 15 amino acids. DNA for the CDR3: TGTGCCAGCAGCCAACTAGCGGGGGGGAGGGAGACCCAGTACTTC. Its protein is CASSQLAGGRETQYF.

CDR3 DNA: TGCGCCAGCAGCTTGGCGGTCTCCTACGAGCAGTACTTC. It encodes CASSLAVSYEQYF. The chain uses TRBV5-1 and TRBJ2-7; D is unresolved. This CDR3 has 13 amino acids. Trimming left V 0 bases short and J 0 bases short, with 4 bases between. Germline V gene lookup returns CDR1 SGHRS and CDR2 YFSETQ.

The genes are TRBV5-1 and TRBJ1-4, with 9 bases identical to TRBD1. This CDR3 is built from 13 residues. V lost 10 bases to trimming and J lost 6 bases; unmatched junction nucleotides: 7. The germline V gene has CDR1 SGHRS and CDR2 YFSETQ. Written as DNA, the CDR3 is TGCGCCTCCCAGACAGGGGGGGATGAAAAACTGTTTTTT. It encodes CASQTGGDEKLFF.

The gene calls are TRBV12-3 or TRBV12-4 and TRBJ2-7, with 7 bases identical to TRBD1. V trimming: 7 bases; J trimming: 4 bases; junction bases outside the gene matches: 7. The CDR3 spans 13 residues. The CDR3 is CASTQGVIYEQYF. The CDR3 DNA follows: TGTGCCAGCACCCAGGGGGTTATTTACGAGCAGTACTTC.

The chain joins TRBV5-6 to TRBJ2-7; TRBD1 matches at 10 bases. The CDR3 runs 15 residues. The V segment lost 3 bases and the J segment 3 bases; nucleotides outside the gene matches: 6. Germline V gene lookup returns CDR1 SGHDT and CDR2 YYEEEE. CDR3: CASSSQRTGGYEQYF. The CDR3 DNA is TGTGCCAGCAGCTCTCAGAGGACAGGGGGCTACGAGCAGTACTTC.